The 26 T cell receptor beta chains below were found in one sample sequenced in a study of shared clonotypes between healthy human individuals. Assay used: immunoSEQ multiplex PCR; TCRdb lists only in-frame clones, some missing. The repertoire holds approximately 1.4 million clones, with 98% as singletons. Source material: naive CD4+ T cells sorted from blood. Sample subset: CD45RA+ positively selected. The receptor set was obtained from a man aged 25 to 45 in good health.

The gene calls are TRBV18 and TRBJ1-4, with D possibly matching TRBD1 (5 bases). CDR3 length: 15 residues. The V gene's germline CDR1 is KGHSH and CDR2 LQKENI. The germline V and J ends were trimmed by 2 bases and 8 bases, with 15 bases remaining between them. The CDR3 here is CASSPGTTLKEKLFF. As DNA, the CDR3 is TGTGCCAGCTCACCAGGGACGACCTTAAAAGAAAAACTGTTTTTT.

CDR3 region: CASHIREGGETQYF. CDR3 DNA: TGTGCCAGCCATATTAGGGAGGGCGGGGAGACCCAGTACTTC. The gene calls are TRBV6-5 and TRBJ2-5, with 7 bases matching TRBD2. V lost 8 bases to trimming and J lost 5 bases; unmatched junction nucleotides: 11. The CDR3 has 14 residues. Germline CDR1 MNHEY, CDR2 SVGAGI.

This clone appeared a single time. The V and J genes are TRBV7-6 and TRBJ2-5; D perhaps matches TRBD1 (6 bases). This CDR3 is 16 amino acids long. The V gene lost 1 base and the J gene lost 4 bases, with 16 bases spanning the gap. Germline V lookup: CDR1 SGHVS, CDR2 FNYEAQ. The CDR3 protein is CASSLGGGVSSETQYF. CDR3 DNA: TGTGCCAGCAGCTTAGGAGGGGGAGTGTCGTCAGAGACCCAGTACTTC.

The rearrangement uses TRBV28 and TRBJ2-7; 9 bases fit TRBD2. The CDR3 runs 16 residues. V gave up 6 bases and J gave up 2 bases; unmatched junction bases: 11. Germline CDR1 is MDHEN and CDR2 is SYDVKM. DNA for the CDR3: TGTGCCAGCAGCACCGACCACGCGGGAGGGCCCTACGAGCAGTACTTC. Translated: CASSTDHAGGPYEQYF.

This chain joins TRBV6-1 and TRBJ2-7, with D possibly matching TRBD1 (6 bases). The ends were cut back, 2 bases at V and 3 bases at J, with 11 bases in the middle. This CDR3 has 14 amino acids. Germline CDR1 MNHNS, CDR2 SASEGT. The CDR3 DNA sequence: TGTGCCAGCAGTGAACAGGGGCACGGCTACGAGCAGTACTTC. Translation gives CASSEQGHGYEQYF.

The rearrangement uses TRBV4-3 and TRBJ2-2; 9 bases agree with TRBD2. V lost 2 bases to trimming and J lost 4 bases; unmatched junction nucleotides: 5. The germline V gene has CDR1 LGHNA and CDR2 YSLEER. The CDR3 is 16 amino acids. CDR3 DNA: TGCGCCAGCAGCCAACGAGTGGGACTAGCCACCGGGGAGCTGTTTTTT. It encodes CASSQRVGLATGELFF.

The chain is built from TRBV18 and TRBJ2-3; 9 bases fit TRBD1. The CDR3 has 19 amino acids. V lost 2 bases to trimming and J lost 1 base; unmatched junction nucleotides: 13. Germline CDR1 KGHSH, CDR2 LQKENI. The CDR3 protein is CASSPSRDRERRRTDTQYF. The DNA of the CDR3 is TGTGCCAGCTCACCATCCCGGGACAGGGAGAGGCGTCGCACAGATACGCAGTATTTT. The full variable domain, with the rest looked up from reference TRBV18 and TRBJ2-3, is NAGVMQNPRHLVRRRGQEARLRCSPMKGHSHVYWYRQLPEEGLKFMVYLQKENIIDESGMPKERFSAEFPKEGPSILRIQQVVRGDSAAYFCASSPSRDRERRRTDTQYFGPGTRLTVL.

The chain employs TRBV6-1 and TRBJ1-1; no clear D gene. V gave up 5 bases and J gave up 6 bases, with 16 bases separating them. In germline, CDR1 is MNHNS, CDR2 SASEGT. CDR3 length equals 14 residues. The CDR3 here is CASSPLGSGAEAFF. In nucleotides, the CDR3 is TGTGCCAGCAGTCCTCTTGGCTCTGGGGCTGAAGCTTTCTTT.

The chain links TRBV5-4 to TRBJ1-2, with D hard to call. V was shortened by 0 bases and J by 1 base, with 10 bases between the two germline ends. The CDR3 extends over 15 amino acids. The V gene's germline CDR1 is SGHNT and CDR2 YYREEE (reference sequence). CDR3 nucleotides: TGTGCCAGCAGCTTGGCCAGCTTCAATAACTATGGCTACACCTTC. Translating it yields CASSLASFNNYGYTF.

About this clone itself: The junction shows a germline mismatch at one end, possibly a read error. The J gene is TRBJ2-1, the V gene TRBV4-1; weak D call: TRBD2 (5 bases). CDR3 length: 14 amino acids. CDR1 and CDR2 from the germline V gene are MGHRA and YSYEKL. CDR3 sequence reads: CASSQDPGVVTRVF. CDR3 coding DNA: TGCGCCAGCAGCCAAGATCCTGGCGTGGTTACTAGAGTCTTC.

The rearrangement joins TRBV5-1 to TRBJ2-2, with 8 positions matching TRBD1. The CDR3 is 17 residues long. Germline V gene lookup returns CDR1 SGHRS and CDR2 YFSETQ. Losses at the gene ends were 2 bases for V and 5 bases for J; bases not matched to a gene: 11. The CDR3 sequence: CASSFARDRKGTGELFF. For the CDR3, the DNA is TGCGCCAGCAGCTTTGCCCGGGACAGGAAGGGAACCGGGGAGCTGTTTTTT.

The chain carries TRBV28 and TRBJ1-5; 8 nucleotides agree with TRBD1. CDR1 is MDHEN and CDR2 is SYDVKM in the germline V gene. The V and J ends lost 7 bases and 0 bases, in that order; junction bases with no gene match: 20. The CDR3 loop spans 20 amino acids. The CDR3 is CASNLVPGGGGRYSNQPQHF. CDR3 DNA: TGTGCCAGCAACCTGGTGCCAGGGGGCGGGGGTCGGTATAGCAATCAGCCCCAGCATTTT.

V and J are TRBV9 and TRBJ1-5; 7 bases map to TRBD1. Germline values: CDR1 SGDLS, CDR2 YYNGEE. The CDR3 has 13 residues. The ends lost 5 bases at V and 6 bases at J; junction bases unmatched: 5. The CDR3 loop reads CASSRTGVQPQHF. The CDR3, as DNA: TGTGCCAGCAGTAGGACAGGCGTTCAGCCCCAGCATTTT.

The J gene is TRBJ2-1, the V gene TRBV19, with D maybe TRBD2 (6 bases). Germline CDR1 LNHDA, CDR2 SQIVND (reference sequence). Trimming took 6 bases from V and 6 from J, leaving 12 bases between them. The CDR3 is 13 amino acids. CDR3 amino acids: CASRALGGNEQFF. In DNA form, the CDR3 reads TGTGCCAGTAGGGCACTCGGGGGCAATGAGCAGTTCTTC.

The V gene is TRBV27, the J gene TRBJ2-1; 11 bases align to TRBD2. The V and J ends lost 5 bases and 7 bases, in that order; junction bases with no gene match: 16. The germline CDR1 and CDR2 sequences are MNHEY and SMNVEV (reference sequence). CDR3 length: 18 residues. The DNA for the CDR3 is TGTGCCAGCAGTCCACCCTCCCGACTAGCGGGATACGGAAATGAGCAGTTCTTC. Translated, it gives CASSPPSRLAGYGNEQFF.

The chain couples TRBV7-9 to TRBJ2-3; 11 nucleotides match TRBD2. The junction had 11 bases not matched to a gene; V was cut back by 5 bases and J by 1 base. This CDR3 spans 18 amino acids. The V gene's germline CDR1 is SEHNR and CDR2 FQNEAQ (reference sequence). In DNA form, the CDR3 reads TGTGCCAGCAGCGCACTAGCGGGAGAATCTGGAGGCACAGATACGCAGTATTTT. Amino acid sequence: CASSALAGESGGTDTQYF.

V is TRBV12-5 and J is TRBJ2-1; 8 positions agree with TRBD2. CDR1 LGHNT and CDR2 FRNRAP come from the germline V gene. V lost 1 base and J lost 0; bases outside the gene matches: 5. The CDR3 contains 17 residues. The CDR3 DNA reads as TGTGCTAGTGGTTTGGGGACTAGCTCGAGCTCCTACAATGAGCAGTTCTTC. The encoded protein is CASGLGTSSSSYNEQFF.

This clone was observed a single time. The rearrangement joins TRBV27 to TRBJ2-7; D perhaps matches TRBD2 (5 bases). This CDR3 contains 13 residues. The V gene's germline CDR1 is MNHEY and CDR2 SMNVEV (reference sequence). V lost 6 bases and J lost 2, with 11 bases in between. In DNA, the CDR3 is TGTGCCAGCAGGCGGAGGTTGCCCTACGAGCAGTACTTC. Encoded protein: CASRRRLPYEQYF.

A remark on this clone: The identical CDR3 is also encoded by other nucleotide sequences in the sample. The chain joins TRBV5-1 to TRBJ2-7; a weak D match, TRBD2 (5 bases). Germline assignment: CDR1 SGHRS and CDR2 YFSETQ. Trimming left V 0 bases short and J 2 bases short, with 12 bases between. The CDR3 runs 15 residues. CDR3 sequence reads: CASSLAPGSPYEQYF. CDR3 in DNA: TGCGCCAGCAGCTTGGCCCCGGGATCCCCCTACGAGCAGTACTTC.

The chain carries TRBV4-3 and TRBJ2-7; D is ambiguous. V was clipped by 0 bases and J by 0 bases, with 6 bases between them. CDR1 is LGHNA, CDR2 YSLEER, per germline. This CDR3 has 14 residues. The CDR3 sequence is CASSQEVSSYEQYF. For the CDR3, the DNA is TGCGCCAGCAGCCAAGAAGTGAGCTCCTACGAGCAGTACTTC.

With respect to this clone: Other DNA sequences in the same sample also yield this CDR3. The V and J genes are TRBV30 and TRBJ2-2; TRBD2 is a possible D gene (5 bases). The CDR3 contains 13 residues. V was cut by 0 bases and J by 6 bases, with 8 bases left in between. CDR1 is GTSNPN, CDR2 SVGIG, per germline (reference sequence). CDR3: CAWSVLGAGELFF. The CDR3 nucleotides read TGTGCCTGGAGTGTACTCGGGGCCGGGGAGCTGTTTTTT.

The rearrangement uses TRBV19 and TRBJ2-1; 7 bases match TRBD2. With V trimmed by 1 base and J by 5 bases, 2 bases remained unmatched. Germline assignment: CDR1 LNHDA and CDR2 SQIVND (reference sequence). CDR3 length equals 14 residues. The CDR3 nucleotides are TGTGCCAGTAGTATAGCGGGACTAAACAATGAGCAGTTCTTC. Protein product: CASSIAGLNNEQFF.

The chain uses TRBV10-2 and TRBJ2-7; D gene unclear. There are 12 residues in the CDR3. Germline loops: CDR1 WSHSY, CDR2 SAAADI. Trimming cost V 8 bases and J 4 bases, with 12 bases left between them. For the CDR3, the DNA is TGCGCCAGCCGGAATGGGGTATACGAGCAGTACTTC. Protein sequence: CASRNGVYEQYF.

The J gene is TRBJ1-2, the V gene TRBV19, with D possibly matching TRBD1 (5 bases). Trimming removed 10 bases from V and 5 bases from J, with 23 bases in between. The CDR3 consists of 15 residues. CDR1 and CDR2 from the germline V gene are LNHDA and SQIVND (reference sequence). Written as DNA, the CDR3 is TGTGCCACCCAGAAGGGGAGAGCGGTCCCTTATGGCTACACCTTC. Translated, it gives CATQKGRAVPYGYTF.

The CDR3 DNA reads as TGTGCCAGCAGCTCCCGAACGGGGGCCAACGTCCTGACTTTC. Its protein product is CASSSRTGANVLTF. The rearrangement joins TRBV9 to TRBJ2-6; no firm D call. Trimming stripped 4 bases from V and 4 bases from J, with 9 bases between. CDR1 and CDR2 from the germline V gene are SGDLS and YYNGEE. The CDR3 has 14 amino acids.

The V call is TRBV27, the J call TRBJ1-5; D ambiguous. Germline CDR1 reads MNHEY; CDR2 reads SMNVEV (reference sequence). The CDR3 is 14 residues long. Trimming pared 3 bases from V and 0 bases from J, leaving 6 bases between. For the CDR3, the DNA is TGTGCCAGCAGTTTGGCGGTTAGCAATCAGCCCCAGCATTTT. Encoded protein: CASSLAVSNQPQHF.